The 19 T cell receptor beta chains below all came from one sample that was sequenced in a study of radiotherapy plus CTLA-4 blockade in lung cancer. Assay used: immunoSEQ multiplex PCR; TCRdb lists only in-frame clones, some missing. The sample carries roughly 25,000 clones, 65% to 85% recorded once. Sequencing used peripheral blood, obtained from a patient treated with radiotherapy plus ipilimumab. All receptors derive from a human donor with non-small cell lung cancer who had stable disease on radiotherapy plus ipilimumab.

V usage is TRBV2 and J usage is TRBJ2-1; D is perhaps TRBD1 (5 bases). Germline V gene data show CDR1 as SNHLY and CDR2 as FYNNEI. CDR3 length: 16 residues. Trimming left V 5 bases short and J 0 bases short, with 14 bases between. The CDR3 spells CASSKDTSSSYNEQFF. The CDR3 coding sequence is TGTGCCAGCAGTAAGGACACCTCGAGCTCCTACAATGAGCAGTTCTTC.

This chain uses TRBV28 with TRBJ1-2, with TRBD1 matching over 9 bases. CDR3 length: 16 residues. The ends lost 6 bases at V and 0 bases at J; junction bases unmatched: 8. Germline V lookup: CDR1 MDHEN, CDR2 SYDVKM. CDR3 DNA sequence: TGTGCCAGCAGCCCCGGGACAGGGAAGTCTAACTATGGCTACACCTTC. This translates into CASSPGTGKSNYGYTF.

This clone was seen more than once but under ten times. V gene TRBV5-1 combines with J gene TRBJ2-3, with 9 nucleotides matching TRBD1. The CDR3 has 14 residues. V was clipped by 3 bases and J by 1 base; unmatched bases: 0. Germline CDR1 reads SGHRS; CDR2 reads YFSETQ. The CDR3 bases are TGCGCCAGCAGCTGGGACAGGGGCACAGATACGCAGTATTTT. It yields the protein CASSWDRGTDTQYF.

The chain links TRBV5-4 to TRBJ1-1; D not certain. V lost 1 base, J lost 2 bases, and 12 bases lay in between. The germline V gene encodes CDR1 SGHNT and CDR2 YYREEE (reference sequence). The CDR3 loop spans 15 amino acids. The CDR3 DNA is TGTGCCAGCAGCTTGACCGGCGATAGTAACACTGAAGCTTTCTTT. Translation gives CASSLTGDSNTEAFF.

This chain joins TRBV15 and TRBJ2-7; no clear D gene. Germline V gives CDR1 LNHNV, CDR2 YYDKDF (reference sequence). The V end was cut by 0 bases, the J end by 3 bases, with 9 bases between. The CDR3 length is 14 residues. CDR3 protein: CATSRDTRGYEQYF. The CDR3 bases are TGTGCCACCAGCAGAGATACGCGCGGCTACGAGCAGTACTTC. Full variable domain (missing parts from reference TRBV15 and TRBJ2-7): DAMVIQNPRYQVTQFGKPVTLSCSQTLNHNVMYWYQQKSSQAPKLLFHYYDKDFNNEADTPDNFQSRRPNTSFCFLDIRSPGLGDTAMYLCATSRDTRGYEQYFGPGTRLTVT.

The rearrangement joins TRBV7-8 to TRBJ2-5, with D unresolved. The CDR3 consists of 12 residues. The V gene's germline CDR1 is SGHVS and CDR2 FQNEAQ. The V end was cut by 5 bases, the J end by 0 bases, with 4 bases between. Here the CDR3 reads CASSRDQETQYF. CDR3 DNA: TGTGCCAGCAGCAGGGACCAAGAGACCCAGTACTTC.

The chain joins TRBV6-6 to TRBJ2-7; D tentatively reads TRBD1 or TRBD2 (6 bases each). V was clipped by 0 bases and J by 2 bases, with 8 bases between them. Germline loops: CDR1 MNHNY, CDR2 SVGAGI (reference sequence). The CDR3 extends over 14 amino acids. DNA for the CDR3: TGTGCCAGCAGTTACTCAGGGGGGCCCTACGAGCAGTACTTC. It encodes CASSYSGGPYEQYF.

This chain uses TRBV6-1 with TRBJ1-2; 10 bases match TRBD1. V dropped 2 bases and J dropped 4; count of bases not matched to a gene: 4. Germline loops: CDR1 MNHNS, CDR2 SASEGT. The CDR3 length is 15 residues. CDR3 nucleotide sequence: TGTGCCAGCAGTGAATATCGGACAGGGGGCTATGGCTACACCTTC. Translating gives CASSEYRTGGYGYTF.

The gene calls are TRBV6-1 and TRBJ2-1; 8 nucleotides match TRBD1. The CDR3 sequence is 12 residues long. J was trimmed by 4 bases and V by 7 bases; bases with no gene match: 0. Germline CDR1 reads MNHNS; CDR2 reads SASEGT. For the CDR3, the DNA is TGTGCCAGCAACAGGGGGTACAATGAGCAGTTCTTC. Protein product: CASNRGYNEQFF.

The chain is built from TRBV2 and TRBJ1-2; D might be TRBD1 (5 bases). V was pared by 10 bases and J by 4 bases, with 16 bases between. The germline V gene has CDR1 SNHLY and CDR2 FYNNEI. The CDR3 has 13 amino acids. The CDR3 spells CATTMGEVYGYTF. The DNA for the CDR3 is TGTGCCACAACGATGGGGGAGGTCTATGGCTACACCTTC.

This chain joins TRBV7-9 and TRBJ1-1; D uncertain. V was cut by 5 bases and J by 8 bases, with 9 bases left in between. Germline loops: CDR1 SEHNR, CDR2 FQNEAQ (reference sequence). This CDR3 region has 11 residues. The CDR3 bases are TGTGCCAGCAGCGCGGGTAGGGAAGCTTTCTTT. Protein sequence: CASSAGREAFF. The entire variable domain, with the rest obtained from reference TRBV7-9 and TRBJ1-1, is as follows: DTGVSQNPRHKITKRGQNVTFRCDPISEHNRLYWYRQTLGQGPEFLTYFQNEAQLEKSRLLSDRFSAERPKGSFSTLEIQRTEQGDSAMYLCASSAGREAFFGQGTRLTVV.

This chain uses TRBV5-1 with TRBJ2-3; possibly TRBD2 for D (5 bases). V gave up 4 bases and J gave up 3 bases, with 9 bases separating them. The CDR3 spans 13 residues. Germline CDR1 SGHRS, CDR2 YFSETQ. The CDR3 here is CASSPGGTDTQYF. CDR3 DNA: TGCGCCAGCAGCCCGGGCGGGACAGATACGCAGTATTTT.

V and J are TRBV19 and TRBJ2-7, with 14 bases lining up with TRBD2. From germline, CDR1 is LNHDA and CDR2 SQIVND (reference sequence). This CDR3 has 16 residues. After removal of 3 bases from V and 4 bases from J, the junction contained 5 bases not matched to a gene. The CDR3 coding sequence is TGTGCCAGTAGTATCGCCGGGACTAGCGGGAGTTACGAGCAGTACTTC. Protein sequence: CASSIAGTSGSYEQYF.

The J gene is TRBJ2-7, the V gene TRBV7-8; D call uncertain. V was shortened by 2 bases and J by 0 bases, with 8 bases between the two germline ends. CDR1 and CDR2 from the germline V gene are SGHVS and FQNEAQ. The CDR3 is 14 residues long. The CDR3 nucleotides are TGTGCCAGCAGCTTATGGCAGAGCTCCTACGAGCAGTACTTC. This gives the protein CASSLWQSSYEQYF.

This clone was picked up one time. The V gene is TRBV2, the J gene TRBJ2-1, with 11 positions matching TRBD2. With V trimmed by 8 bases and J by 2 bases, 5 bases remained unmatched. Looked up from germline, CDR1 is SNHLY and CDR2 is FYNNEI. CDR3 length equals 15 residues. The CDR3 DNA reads TGTGCCAGCCTCCCGGGACTAGCGGCCTACAATGAGCAGTTCTTC. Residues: CASLPGLAAYNEQFF. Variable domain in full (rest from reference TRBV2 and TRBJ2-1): EPEVTQTPSHQVTQMGQEVILRCVPISNHLYFYWYRQILGQKVEFLVSFYNNEISEKSEIFDDQFSVERPDGSNFTLKIRSTKLEDSAMYFCASLPGLAAYNEQFFGPGTRLTVL.

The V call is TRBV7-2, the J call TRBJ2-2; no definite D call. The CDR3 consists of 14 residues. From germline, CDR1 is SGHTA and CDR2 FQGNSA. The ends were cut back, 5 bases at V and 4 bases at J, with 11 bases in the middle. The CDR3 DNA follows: TGTGCCAGCAGCCTCAATAGGGTCACCGGGGAGCTGTTTTTT. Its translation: CASSLNRVTGELFF.

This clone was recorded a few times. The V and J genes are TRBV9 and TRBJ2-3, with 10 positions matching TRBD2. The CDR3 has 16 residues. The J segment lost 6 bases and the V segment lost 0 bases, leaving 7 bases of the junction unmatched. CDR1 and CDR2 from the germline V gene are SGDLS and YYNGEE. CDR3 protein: CASSVATGAGGDTQYF. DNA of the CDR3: TGTGCCAGCAGCGTAGCTACCGGAGCGGGGGGGGATACGCAGTATTTT.

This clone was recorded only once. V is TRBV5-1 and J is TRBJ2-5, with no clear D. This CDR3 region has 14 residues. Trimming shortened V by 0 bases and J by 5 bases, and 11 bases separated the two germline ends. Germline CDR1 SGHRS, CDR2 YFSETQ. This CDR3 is CASSLVSAGETQYF. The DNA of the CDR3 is TGCGCCAGCAGCTTGGTGTCGGCTGGGGAGACCCAGTACTTC.

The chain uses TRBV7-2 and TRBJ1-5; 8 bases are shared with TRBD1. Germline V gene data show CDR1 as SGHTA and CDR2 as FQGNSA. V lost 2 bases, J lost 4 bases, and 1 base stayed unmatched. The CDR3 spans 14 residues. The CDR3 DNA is TGTGCCAGCAGCTTAAGACAGGGGAATCAGCCCCAGCATTTT. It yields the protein CASSLRQGNQPQHF. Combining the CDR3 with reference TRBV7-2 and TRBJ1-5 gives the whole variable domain GAGVSQSPSNKVTEKGKDVELRCDPISGHTALYWYRQSLGQGLEFLIYFQGNSAPDKSGLPSDRFSAERTGGSVSTLTIQRTQQEDSAVYLCASSLRQGNQPQHFGDGTRLSIL.